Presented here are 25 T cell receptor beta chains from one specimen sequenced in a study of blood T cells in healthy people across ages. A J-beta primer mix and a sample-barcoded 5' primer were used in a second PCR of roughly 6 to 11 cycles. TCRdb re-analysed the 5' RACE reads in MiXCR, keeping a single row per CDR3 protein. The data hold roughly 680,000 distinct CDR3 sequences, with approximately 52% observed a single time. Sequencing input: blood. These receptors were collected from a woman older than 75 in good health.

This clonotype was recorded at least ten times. The CDR3 DNA reads as TGCAGCGTTGAAGGGGCTACACGCACAGATACGCAGTATTTT. It is translated as CSVEGATRTDTQYF. The V call is TRBV29-1, the J call TRBJ2-3, with D hard to call. Trimming shortened V by 1 base and J by 1 base, and 9 bases separated the two germline ends. This CDR3 spans 14 amino acids. Germline V CDR1 and CDR2: SQVTM, ANQGSEA.

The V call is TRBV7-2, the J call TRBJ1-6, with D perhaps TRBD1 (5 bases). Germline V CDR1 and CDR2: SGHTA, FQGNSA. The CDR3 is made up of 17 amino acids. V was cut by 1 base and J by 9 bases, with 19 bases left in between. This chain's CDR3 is CASSLGRGRGVFSPLHF. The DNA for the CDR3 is TGTGCCAGCAGCTTAGGTCGTGGGCGGGGGGTTTTTTCACCCCTCCACTTT.

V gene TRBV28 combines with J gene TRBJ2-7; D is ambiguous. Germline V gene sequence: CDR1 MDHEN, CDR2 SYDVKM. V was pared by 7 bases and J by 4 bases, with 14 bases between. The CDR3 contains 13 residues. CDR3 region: CASMGRRPYEQYF. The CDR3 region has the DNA TGTGCCAGCATGGGTAGAAGACCGTACGAGCAGTACTTC.

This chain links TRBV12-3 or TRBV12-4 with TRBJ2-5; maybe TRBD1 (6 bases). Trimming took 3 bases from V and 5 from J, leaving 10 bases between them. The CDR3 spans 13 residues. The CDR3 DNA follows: TGTGCCAGCAGTTTTAGGGGGATTGAGACCCAGTACTTC. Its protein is CASSFRGIETQYF.

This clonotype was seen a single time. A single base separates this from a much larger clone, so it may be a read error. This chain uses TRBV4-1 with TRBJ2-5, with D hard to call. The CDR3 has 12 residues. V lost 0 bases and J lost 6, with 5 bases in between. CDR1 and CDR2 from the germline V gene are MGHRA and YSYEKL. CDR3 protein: CASSQDGQTQYF. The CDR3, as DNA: TGCGCCAGCAGCCAAGATGGGCAGACCCAGTACTTC.

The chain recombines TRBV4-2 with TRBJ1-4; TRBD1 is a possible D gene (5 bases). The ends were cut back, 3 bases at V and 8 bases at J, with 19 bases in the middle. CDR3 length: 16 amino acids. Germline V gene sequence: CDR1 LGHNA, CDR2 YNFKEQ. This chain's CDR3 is CASSHAAGQAMEKLFF. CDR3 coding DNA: TGTGCCAGCAGCCACGCCGCAGGGCAGGCCATGGAAAAACTGTTTTTT.

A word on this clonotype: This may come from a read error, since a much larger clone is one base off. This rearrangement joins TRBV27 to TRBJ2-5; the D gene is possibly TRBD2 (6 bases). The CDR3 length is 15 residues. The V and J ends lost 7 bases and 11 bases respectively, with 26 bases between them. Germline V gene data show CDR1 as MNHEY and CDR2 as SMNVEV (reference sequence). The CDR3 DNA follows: TGTGCCAGCATGACAGATTGGGAGGCTTACAATGAGCAGTACTTC. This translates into CASMTDWEAYNEQYF.

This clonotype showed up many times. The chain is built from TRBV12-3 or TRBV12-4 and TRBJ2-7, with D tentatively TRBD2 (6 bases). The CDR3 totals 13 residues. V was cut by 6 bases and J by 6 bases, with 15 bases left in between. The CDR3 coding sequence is TGTGCCAGCAGCCCCACAGGAGGGACCGAGCAGTACTTC. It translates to CASSPTGGTEQYF.

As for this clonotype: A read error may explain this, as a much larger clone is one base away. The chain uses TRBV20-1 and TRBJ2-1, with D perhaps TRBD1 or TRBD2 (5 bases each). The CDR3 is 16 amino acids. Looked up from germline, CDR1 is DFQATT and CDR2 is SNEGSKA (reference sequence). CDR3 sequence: CSTRPTGASSYNEQFF. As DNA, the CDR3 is TGCAGTACTAGACCTACCGGGGCGTCCTCCTACAATGAGCAGTTCTTC.

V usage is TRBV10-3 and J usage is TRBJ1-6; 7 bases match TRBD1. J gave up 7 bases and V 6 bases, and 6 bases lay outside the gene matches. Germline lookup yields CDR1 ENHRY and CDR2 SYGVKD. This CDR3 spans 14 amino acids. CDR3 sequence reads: CAISQGDGNSPLHF. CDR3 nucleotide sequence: TGTGCCATCAGCCAGGGGGACGGGAATTCACCCCTCCACTTT.

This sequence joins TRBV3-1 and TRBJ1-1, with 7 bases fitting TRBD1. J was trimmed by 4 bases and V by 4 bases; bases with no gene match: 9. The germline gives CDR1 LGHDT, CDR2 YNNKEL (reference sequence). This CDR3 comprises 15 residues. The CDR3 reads CASSRKTGASTEAFF. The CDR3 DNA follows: TGTGCCAGCAGCCGGAAAACAGGGGCCTCCACTGAAGCTTTCTTT.

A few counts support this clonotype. The CDR3 spells CSVRQGGYEQYF. As DNA, the CDR3 is TGCAGCGTTAGGCAGGGAGGATACGAGCAGTACTTC. V is TRBV29-1 and J is TRBJ2-5, with TRBD2 as a possible D gene (6 bases). The J call may be faulty, since TRBJ2-7 better matches the DNA end. The CDR3 is made up of 12 amino acids. In germline, CDR1 is SQVTM, CDR2 ANQGSEA.

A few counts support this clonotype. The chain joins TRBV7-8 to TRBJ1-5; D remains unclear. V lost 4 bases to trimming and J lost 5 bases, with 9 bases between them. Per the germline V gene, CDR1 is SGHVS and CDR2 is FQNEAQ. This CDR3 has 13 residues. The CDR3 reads CASSSDGDQPQHF. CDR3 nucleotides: TGTGCCAGCAGCTCTGACGGTGATCAGCCCCAGCATTTT.

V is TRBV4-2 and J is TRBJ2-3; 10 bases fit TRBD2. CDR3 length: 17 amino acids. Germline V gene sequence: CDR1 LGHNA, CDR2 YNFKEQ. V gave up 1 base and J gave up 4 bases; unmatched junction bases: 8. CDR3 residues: CASSQVPGTSEADTQYF. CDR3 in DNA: TGTGCCAGCAGCCAAGTACCCGGGACTAGCGAGGCAGATACGCAGTATTTT.

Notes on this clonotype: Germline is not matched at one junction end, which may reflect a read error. As DNA, the CDR3 is TGTGCCAGCAGCCTTGATGTTCAGGGAGCGAACACCGGGAAGCTGTTTTTT. This sequence encodes CASSLDVQGANTGKLFF. This sequence joins TRBV7-2 and TRBJ2-2, with D perhaps assigned TRBD1 or TRBD2 (5 bases each). The CDR3 consists of 17 residues. Germline V gene data show CDR1 as SGHTA and CDR2 as FQGNSA.

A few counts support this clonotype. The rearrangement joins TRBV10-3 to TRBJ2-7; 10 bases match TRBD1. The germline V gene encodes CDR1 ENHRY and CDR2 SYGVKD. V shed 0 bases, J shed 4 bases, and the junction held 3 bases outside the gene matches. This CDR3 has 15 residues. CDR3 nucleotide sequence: TGTGCCATCAGTGAGTCGCGGGGACAGGGGTACGAGCAGTACTTC. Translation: CAISESRGQGYEQYF.

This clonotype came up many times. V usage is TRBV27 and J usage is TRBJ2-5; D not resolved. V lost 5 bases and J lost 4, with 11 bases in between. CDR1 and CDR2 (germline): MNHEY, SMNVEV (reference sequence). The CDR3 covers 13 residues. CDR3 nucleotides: TGTGCCAGCAGTGGGGTCCGCGGAGAGACCCAGTACTTC. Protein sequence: CASSGVRGETQYF.

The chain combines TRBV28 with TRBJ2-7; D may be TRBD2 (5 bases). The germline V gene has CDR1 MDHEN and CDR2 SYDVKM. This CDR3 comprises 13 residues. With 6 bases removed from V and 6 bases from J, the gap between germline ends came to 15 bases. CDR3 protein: CASRTTRNCEQYF. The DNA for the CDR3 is TGTGCCAGCAGGACTACGAGAAACTGCGAGCAGTACTTC.

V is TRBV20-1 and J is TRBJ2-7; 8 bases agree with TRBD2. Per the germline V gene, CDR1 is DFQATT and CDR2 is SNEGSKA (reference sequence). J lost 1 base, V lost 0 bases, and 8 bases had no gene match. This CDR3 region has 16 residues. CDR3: CSARDPITSGSYEQYF. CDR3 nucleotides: TGCAGTGCTAGAGATCCGATAACTAGCGGTTCCTACGAGCAGTACTTC.

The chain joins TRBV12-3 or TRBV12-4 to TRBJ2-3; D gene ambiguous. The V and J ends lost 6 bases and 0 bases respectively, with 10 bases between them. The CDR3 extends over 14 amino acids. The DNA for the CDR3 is TGTGCCAGCAGCTTTGATCCTAGCACAGATACGCAGTATTTT. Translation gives CASSFDPSTDTQYF.

The CDR3 DNA reads as TGTGCCAGCAGTACGGGACTAGCGGGAGGGCAAGAGACCCAGTACTTC. It codes for CASSTGLAGGQETQYF. V usage is TRBV11-2 and J usage is TRBJ2-5; 16 nucleotides match TRBD2. The V gene's germline CDR1 is SGHAT and CDR2 FQNNGV. There are 16 residues in the CDR3. The J segment lost 2 bases and the V segment lost 6 bases, leaving 3 bases of the junction unmatched.

CDR3 coding DNA: TGTGCCAGCAGCAAGATAGGACAGCCGAACACCGGGGAGCTGTTTTTT. This codes for CASSKIGQPNTGELFF. This chain connects TRBV7-9 to TRBJ2-2; D perhaps matches TRBD1 (6 bases). V lost 5 bases and J 0 bases, leaving 13 bases between the germline ends. Per the germline V gene, CDR1 is SEHNR and CDR2 is FQNEAQ (reference sequence). This CDR3 has 16 residues.

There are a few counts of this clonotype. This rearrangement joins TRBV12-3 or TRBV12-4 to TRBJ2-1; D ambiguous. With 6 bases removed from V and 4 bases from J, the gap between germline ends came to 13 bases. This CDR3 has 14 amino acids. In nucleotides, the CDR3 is TGTGCCAGCAGCCACGGACGCTATTACAATGAGCAGTTCTTC. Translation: CASSHGRYYNEQFF.

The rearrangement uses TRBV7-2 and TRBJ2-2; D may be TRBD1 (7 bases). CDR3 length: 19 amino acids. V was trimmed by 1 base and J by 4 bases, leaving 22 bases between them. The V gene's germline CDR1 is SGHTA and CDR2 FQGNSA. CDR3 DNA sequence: TGTGCCAGCAGCTTAGTAGGGGGGAATTACAGGGGTTCCACCGGGGAGCTGTTTTTT. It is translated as CASSLVGGNYRGSTGELFF.

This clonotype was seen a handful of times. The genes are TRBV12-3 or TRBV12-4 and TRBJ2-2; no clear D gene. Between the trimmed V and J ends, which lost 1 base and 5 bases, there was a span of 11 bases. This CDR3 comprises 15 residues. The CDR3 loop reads CASSLDGGRTGELFF. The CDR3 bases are TGTGCCAGCAGTTTAGATGGCGGCAGGACCGGGGAGCTGTTTTTT.